The entry below describes one TCR beta chain. Additional DNA sequences in this sample encode the identical CDR3. TCRdb keeps only in-frame clones here, not all; method: immunoSEQ multiplex PCR. The sample contains roughly 200,000 clones, roughly 86% of which appear only once. This record belongs to a study of blood T cell repertoires in COVID-19. For the study at large: Two negative PCRs, clearance, or symptom resolution had been documented for recovered Cohort 3 donors.

V was clipped by 3 bases and J by 4 bases, with 13 bases between them. Germline CDR1 is LNHDA and CDR2 is SQIVND (reference sequence). There are 15 residues in the CDR3. Sequencing was done on a sample of PBMCs or T cells enriched from blood (not recorded which). The J gene is TRBJ1-5, the V gene TRBV19; tentatively, D is TRBD1 (5 bases). The clonotype comes from a woman aged 40 to 50 in a cohort exposed to, infected with or recovered from COVID-19 (not recorded which). CDR3 loop: CASSISGAPNQPQHF. CDR3 bases: TGTGCCAGTAGTATCAGTGGGGCACCGAATCAGCCCCAGCATTTT.